This T cell receptor (beta chain) came from a study of Graves' ophthalmopathy and Graves' hyperthyroidism. This CDR3 is 12 amino acids long. CDR1 is DFQATT and CDR2 is SNEGSKA in the germline V gene (reference sequence). The J segment lost 4 bases and the V segment lost 6 bases, leaving 5 bases of the junction unmatched. This clonotype was seen at least ten times. Amplifying from RNA transcripts, the study obtained TCR beta CDR3 regions. Second-round multiplex PCR followed a first-round RT-PCR using HTBI primers. TCRdb independently ran MiXCR on the multiplex PCR reads; one entry per CDR3 protein. The repertoire holds approximately 640,000 distinct CDR3 sequences, with roughly 41% as singletons.

The chain links TRBV20-1 to TRBJ1-2; 7 bases agree with TRBD1. Source material: peripheral blood. This receptor was taken from an adult man with Graves' ophthalmopathy. CDR3 DNA: TGCAGTGCCTCGGCAGGGGGCTATGGCTACACCTTC. It encodes CSASAGGYGYTF.